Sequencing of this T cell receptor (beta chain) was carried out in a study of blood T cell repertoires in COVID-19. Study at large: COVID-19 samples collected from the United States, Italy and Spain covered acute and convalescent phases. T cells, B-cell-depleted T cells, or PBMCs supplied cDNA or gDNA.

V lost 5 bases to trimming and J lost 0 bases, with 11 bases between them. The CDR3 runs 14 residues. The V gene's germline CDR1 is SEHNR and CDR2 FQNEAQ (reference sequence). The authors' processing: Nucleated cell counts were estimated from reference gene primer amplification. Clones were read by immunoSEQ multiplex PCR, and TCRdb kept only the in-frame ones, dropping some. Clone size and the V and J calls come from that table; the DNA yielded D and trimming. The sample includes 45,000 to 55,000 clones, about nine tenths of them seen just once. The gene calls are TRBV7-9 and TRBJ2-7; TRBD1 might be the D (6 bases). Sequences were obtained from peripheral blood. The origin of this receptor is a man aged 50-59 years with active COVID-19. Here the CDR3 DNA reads TGTGCCAGCAGCGAGACAGGATTCTCCTACGAGCAGTACTTC. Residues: CASSETGFSYEQYF.